The 8 T cell receptor beta chains presented below share a single source sample, sequenced in a study of blood T cell repertoires in COVID-19. The data were produced by immunoSEQ multiplex PCR, yet TCRdb's version contains in-frame clones alone and is incomplete. Of approximately 50,000 clones in the sample, 90% were seen once. The sequencing sample was made of peripheral blood. Receptors originate from a man in his forties or fifties with acute or convalescent COVID-19.

The chain is built from TRBV27 and TRBJ2-7; 8 bases map to TRBD2. This CDR3 spans 16 amino acids. The junction had 17 bases not matched to a gene; V was cut back by 4 bases and J by 9 bases. Germline-derived CDR1 and CDR2 are MNHEY and SMNVEV (reference sequence). The CDR3 sequence: CASSSLLSGSLTRQYF. Here the CDR3 DNA reads TGTGCCAGCAGTTCGCTACTCAGCGGGAGTCTAACGCGGCAGTACTTC.

The CDR3 region is CAISGDRARDQPQHF. The CDR3 DNA follows: TGTGCCATCAGTGGAGACAGGGCGAGGGATCAGCCCCAGCATTTT. The chain has TRBV10-3 and TRBJ1-5, with 7 bases aligning to TRBD1. CDR3 length: 15 amino acids. Germline V gene lookup returns CDR1 ENHRY and CDR2 SYGVKD. Trimming removed 4 bases from V and 5 bases from J; junction bases left unmatched: 8.

The gene calls are TRBV7-9 and TRBJ2-5, with D hard to call. The CDR3 loop spans 13 amino acids. Germline V lookup: CDR1 SEHNR, CDR2 FQNEAQ (reference sequence). Trimming removed 5 bases at V and 3 bases at J, with 10 bases between. The DNA of the CDR3 is TGTGCCAGCAGCCTCCCGGTTGAAGAGACCCAGTACTTC. Residues: CASSLPVEETQYF. Filled out from reference TRBV7-9 and TRBJ2-5, the complete variable domain reads DTGVSQNPRHKITKRGQNVTFRCDPISEHNRLYWYRQTLGQGPEFLTYFQNEAQLEKSRLLSDRFSAERPKGSFSTLEIQRTEQGDSAMYLCASSLPVEETQYFGPGTRLLVL.

The rearrangement uses TRBV4-3 and TRBJ1-2, with a weak D call TRBD1 (5 bases). The CDR3 contains 15 residues. The germline V gene has CDR1 LGHNA and CDR2 YSLEER. V was cut by 0 bases and J by 2 bases, with 10 bases left in between. The CDR3 DNA is TGCGCCAGCAGCCAAGATAAGGGGTACAACTATGGCTACACCTTC. Translation gives CASSQDKGYNYGYTF.

A single count supports this clone. This chain connects TRBV19 to TRBJ1-2; 7 nucleotides align to TRBD1. The CDR3 runs to 16 residues. Germline V gene data show CDR1 as LNHDA and CDR2 as SQIVND (reference sequence). V lost 6 bases and J lost 3; bases outside the gene matches: 13. In nucleotides, the CDR3 is TGTGCCAGTAGAACCGGTAACAGGGGCGCCGACTATGGCTACACCTTC. This translates into CASRTGNRGADYGYTF. The full variable domain, its missing parts supplied by reference TRBV19 and TRBJ1-2, is DGGITQSPKYLFRKEGQNVTLSCEQNLNHDAMYWYRQDPGQGLRLIYYSQIVNDFQKGDIAEGYSVSREKKESFPLTVTSAQKNPTAFYLCASRTGNRGADYGYTFGSGTRLTVV.

The chain combines TRBV19 with TRBJ2-7, with 9 bases lining up with TRBD1. The germline gives CDR1 LNHDA, CDR2 SQIVND (reference sequence). The CDR3 loop spans 16 amino acids. V lost 5 bases, J lost 4 bases, and 12 bases stayed unmatched. Here the CDR3 reads CASSPSPGQGKYEQYF. In DNA form, the CDR3 reads TGTGCCAGTAGTCCAAGCCCGGGACAGGGAAAGTACGAGCAGTACTTC.

The chain joins TRBV30 to TRBJ1-1; D possibly corresponds to TRBD1 (5 bases). The CDR3 consists of 14 residues. V lost 2 bases to trimming and J lost 5 bases, with 15 bases between them. Germline V CDR1 and CDR2: GTSNPN, SVGIG (reference sequence). CDR3 region: CAWSLGARGTEAFF. The CDR3 DNA sequence: TGTGCCTGGAGTCTAGGGGCACGGGGGACTGAAGCTTTCTTT.

The chain is built from TRBV30 and TRBJ1-2; the D gene is possibly TRBD1 (5 bases). This CDR3 comprises 13 residues. CDR1 and CDR2 (germline): GTSNPN, SVGIG (reference sequence). Trimming took 2 bases from V and 8 from J, leaving 15 bases between them. The CDR3 region is CAWSKGWAEGYTF. CDR3 DNA sequence: TGTGCCTGGAGTAAGGGGTGGGCGGAGGGCTACACCTTC. Full variable domain (outside the CDR3, taken from reference TRBV30 and TRBJ1-2): SQTIHQWPATLVQPVGSPLSLECTVEGTSNPNLYWYRQAAGRGLQLLFYSVGIGQISSEVPQNLSASRPQDRQFILSSKKLLLSDSGFYLCAWSKGWAEGYTFGSGTRLTVV.